A selection of T cell receptor beta chains follows, all from one sample in a study of control samples from healthy donors and cancer patients. TCRdb keeps only in-frame clones here, not all; method: immunoSEQ multiplex PCR. Of approximately 81,000 clones in the sample, 94% were seen once. The sample was blood. These receptors were collected from a woman under 30 in good health. CDR3s include the opening cysteine and the closing phenylalanine or tryptophan. Fields, in order: D gene, J gene, clone size, V gene, CDR3 protein, CDR3 DNA. A D gene is named only where the DNA matches it firmly. For some rows the clone size is stated as once, few or many, or as a class when expanded; others skip it.

D: .
J: TRBJ2-3
size: .
V: TRBV27
CDR3: CASSLIASPATDTQYF
DNA: TGTGCCAGCAGTTTGATAGCGTCTCCTGCCACAGATACGCAGTATTTT

D: .
J: TRBJ1-5
size: .
V: TRBV28
CDR3: CASTLLSWSNQPQHF
DNA: TGTGCCAGCACGCTGTTATCCTGGAGCAATCAGCCCCAGCATTTT

D: TRBD2
J: TRBJ2-1
size: .
V: TRBV24-1
CDR3: CATSALPAGSGSADEQFF
DNA: TGTGCCACCAGTGCCCTACCGGCGGGTAGCGGGAGTGCGGATGAGCAGTTCTTC

D: .
J: TRBJ2-2
size: .
V: TRBV2
CDR3: CASSVSDALTGELFF
DNA: TGTGCCAGCAGTGTGTCAGACGCCCTGACTGGGGAGCTGTTTTTT

D: .
J: TRBJ2-7
size: .
V: TRBV6-2/TRBV6-3
CDR3: CASSYSRDTPGDEQYF
DNA: TGTGCCAGCAGTTACTCACGGGACACCCCGGGAGACGAGCAGTACTTC

D: .
J: TRBJ1-3
size: .
V: TRBV7-2
CDR3: CASSKIMGGNTIYF
DNA: TGTGCCAGCAGCAAAATTATGGGAGGAAACACCATATATTTT

D: .
J: TRBJ2-7
size: once
V: TRBV15
CDR3: CATSRDPERMGEQYF
DNA: TGTGCCACCAGCAGAGATCCAGAGAGGATGGGCGAGCAGTACTTC

D: .
J: TRBJ2-5
size: .
V: TRBV7-2
CDR3: CASSLGTQYF
DNA: TGTGCCAGCAGCTTAGGGACCCAGTACTTC

D: .
J: TRBJ1-1
size: .
V: TRBV5-5
CDR3: CASSFLSSSLGAFF
DNA: TGTGCCAGCAGCTTTTTATCCTCTTCCCTCGGAGCTTTCTTT

D: .
J: TRBJ2-3
size: .
V: TRBV6-4
CDR3: CASSDSTGRGRTQYF
DNA: TGTGCCAGCAGTGACTCGACCGGGAGAGGTCGTACGCAGTATTTT

D: .
J: TRBJ1-2
size: .
V: TRBV2
CDR3: CASTRASLDGYTF
DNA: TGTGCCAGCACGAGGGCGAGTTTAGACGGCTACACCTTC

D: .
J: TRBJ1-1
size: .
V: TRBV18
CDR3: CASSPKQESTEAFF
DNA: TGTGCCAGCTCACCAAAACAGGAAAGCACTGAAGCTTTCTTT

D: .
J: TRBJ1-4
size: once
V: TRBV7-8
CDR3: CASSLTGREGEKLFF
DNA: TGTGCCAGCAGCTTAACGGGCAGGGAAGGCGAAAAACTGTTTTTT

D: .
J: TRBJ1-6
size: .
V: TRBV6-1
CDR3: CASSEGTRGNSPLHF
DNA: TGTGCCAGCAGTGAAGGGACCCGGGGGAATTCACCCCTCCACTTT

D: .
J: TRBJ2-1
size: .
V: TRBV27
CDR3: CASKLGSSYNEQFF
DNA: TGTGCCAGCAAATTAGGGAGCTCCTACAATGAGCAGTTCTTC